These 20 T cell receptor beta chains were all obtained from the same sample, sequenced in a study of response to subunit inactivated influenza vaccine. TCRdb recomputed calls from the RT-PCR reads with MiXCR, one row per CDR3 protein. The data contain around 470,000 distinct CDR3 sequences, around 7.9% of them singletons. The sample here was PBMCs from blood, taken 23 to 25 months after vaccination. The receptor set was obtained from a man between 50 and 75 years old who received an inactivated influenza vaccine.

This clonotype was recorded a few times. For the CDR3, the DNA is TGTGCCAGCAGCTTTGGGCCGAACCCGTCCTACGAGCAGTACTTC. This codes for CASSFGPNPSYEQYF. This chain connects TRBV7-2 to TRBJ2-7; D remains ambiguous. The CDR3 extends over 15 amino acids. Trimming shortened V by 3 bases and J by 1 base, and 13 bases separated the two germline ends. CDR1 is SGHTA, CDR2 FQGNSA, per germline. The variable domain in full, completed from reference TRBV7-2 and TRBJ2-7, reads GAGVSQSPSNKVTEKGKDVELRCDPISGHTALYWYRQSLGQGLEFLIYFQGNSAPDKSGLPSDRFSAERTGGSVSTLTIQRTQQEDSAVYLCASSFGPNPSYEQYFGPGTRLTVT.

The table lists this clonotype with a few counts. J is TRBJ2-3 and V is TRBV20-1; 8 nucleotides match TRBD2. The CDR3 consists of 15 residues. The V segment lost 5 bases and the J segment 1 base; nucleotides outside the gene matches: 8. The V gene's germline CDR1 is DFQATT and CDR2 SNEGSKA (reference sequence). The CDR3 bases are TGCAGTGCTCCGCTCGGCGGGGGGCGCACAGATACGCAGTATTTT. As protein: CSAPLGGGRTDTQYF.

This clonotype has more than one count but fewer than ten. The V call is TRBV6-6, the J call TRBJ1-6; a possible D gene is TRBD1 (6 bases). Germline V CDR1 and CDR2: MNHNY, SVGAGI (reference sequence). This CDR3 is built from 13 residues. V shed 8 bases and J shed 7 bases, with 12 bases lying between them. CDR3 region: CASAQGLNSPLHF. In DNA, the CDR3 is TGTGCCAGCGCACAGGGATTAAATTCACCCCTCCACTTT.

This chain links TRBV6-6 with TRBJ2-5; D is possibly TRBD1 or TRBD2 (5 bases each). The CDR3 has 11 amino acids. Trimming removed 10 bases at V and 5 bases at J, with 11 bases between. Germline lookup yields CDR1 MNHNY and CDR2 SVGAGI (reference sequence). CDR3 nucleotide sequence: TGTGCCACGGGCAGGGAGGAGACCCAGTACTTC. Encoded protein: CATGREETQYF.

In nucleotides, the CDR3 is TGCGCCAGCAGCCAAGGGCCCCCGGGGACAGATACGCAGTATTTT. It codes for CASSQGPPGTDTQYF. The chain recombines TRBV4-3 with TRBJ2-3; D might be TRBD2 (5 bases). The length of the CDR3 is 15 residues. V was shortened by 1 base and J by 3 bases, with 11 bases between the two germline ends. Germline CDR1 and CDR2: LGHNA and YSLEER.

This chain connects TRBV7-3 to TRBJ2-7, with a tentative D call TRBD1 (6 bases). Germline V lookup: CDR1 SGHTA, CDR2 FQGTGA. V shed 0 bases and J shed 6 bases, with 9 bases lying between them. The CDR3 runs 13 residues. The CDR3, as DNA: TGTGCCAGCAGCTTAACGGGACAAGGCGAGCAGTACTTC. Amino acid sequence: CASSLTGQGEQYF.

The chain employs TRBV5-1 and TRBJ2-5, with D perhaps being TRBD1 or TRBD2 (5 bases each). Trimming pared 1 base from V and 5 bases from J, leaving 18 bases between. CDR3 size: 16 residues. Per the germline V gene, CDR1 is SGHRS and CDR2 is YFSETQ. The chain's CDR3 is CASSLTSGTLGETQYF. The CDR3 DNA follows: TGCGCCAGCAGCTTGACCTCCGGGACCCTCGGGGAGACCCAGTACTTC.

This chain links TRBV5-1 with TRBJ2-6, with D possibly being TRBD1 (7 bases). Germline CDR1 reads SGHRS; CDR2 reads YFSETQ. Trimming stripped 4 bases from V and 9 bases from J, with 20 bases between. The CDR3 has 16 residues. This CDR3 reads CASSLQGTLGVNVLTF. The CDR3 DNA reads as TGCGCCAGCAGCCTACAGGGGACTTTGGGAGTCAACGTCCTGACTTTC.

This clonotype appeared a few times. This chain joins TRBV6-1 and TRBJ1-3, with D tentatively TRBD1 (5 bases). Deletions cut 6 bases from V and 2 bases from J, with 11 bases between. CDR3 length equals 14 residues. In germline, CDR1 is MNHNS, CDR2 SASEGT. The CDR3, as DNA: TGTGCCAGCAGCCCACAGGCGGCTGGAAACACCATATATTTT. This codes for CASSPQAAGNTIYF.

The chain uses TRBV28 and TRBJ2-7; 8 bases are shared with TRBD1. Losses at the gene ends were 3 bases for V and 2 bases for J; bases not matched to a gene: 6. The CDR3 sequence is 15 residues long. The germline V gene encodes CDR1 MDHEN and CDR2 SYDVKM. The CDR3 region has the DNA TGTGCCAGCAGTTTGGGCAGGGGGCAAGCCTACGAGCAGTACTTC. Residues: CASSLGRGQAYEQYF.

This clonotype was recorded at least ten times. The chain carries TRBV4-1 and TRBJ2-3; a weak D match, TRBD1 (6 bases). Germline CDR1 and CDR2: MGHRA and YSYEKL. Trimming shortened V by 5 bases and J by 3 bases, and 15 bases separated the two germline ends. This CDR3 is built from 15 residues. DNA of the CDR3: TGCGCCAGCAGCGGCCAACAGGGTGTGACAGATACGCAGTATTTT. The encoded protein is CASSGQQGVTDTQYF.

This clonotype was seen a few times. The chain recombines TRBV3-1 with TRBJ2-1, with 9 bases fitting TRBD2. The CDR3 extends over 15 amino acids. Germline trimming cut 3 bases from V and 7 bases from J; bases unmatched to any gene: 7. Germline V lookup: CDR1 LGHDT, CDR2 YNNKEL (reference sequence). CDR3 nucleotides: TGTGCCAGCAGCCATGCAGCGGGGGGCAATAATGAGCAGTTCTTC. It translates to CASSHAAGGNNEQFF.

This clonotype was detected ten times or more. The V gene is TRBV28, the J gene TRBJ2-7; 13 nucleotides align to TRBD2. The CDR3 consists of 14 residues. Germline-derived CDR1 and CDR2 are MDHEN and SYDVKM. The junction had 4 bases not matched to a gene; V was cut back by 4 bases and J by 7 bases. This CDR3 is CASSYTSGGAEQYF. The CDR3, as DNA: TGTGCCAGCAGTTACACTAGCGGGGGGGCGGAGCAGTACTTC. The full variable domain, its missing parts supplied by reference TRBV28 and TRBJ2-7, is DVKVTQSSRYLVKRTGEKVFLECVQDMDHENMFWYRQDPGLGLRLIYFSYDVKMKEKGDIPEGYSVSREKKERFSLILESASTNQTSMYLCASSYTSGGAEQYFGPGTRLTVT.

A few counts support this clonotype. This chain joins TRBV19 and TRBJ1-5; D unresolved. Trimming removed 4 bases from V and 4 bases from J, with 17 bases in between. The CDR3 is made up of 16 amino acids. Germline lookup yields CDR1 LNHDA and CDR2 SQIVND (reference sequence). The CDR3 DNA sequence: TGTGCCAGTAGTAAAAACTACAGAATTAGGAATCAGCCCCAGCATTTT. Its protein product is CASSKNYRIRNQPQHF.

This clonotype was seen more than once but under ten times. V and J are TRBV20-1 and TRBJ2-2, with 8 bases aligning to TRBD1. V lost 2 bases to trimming and J lost 6 bases; unmatched junction nucleotides: 8. The CDR3 length is 15 residues. The germline V gene encodes CDR1 DFQATT and CDR2 SNEGSKA (reference sequence). In DNA, the CDR3 is TGCAGTGCTAGAAGACAGGGGTTGTCGTCCGGGGAGCTGTTTTTT. It yields the protein CSARRQGLSSGELFF.

V and J are TRBV20-1 and TRBJ2-1; D possibly uses TRBD1 or TRBD2 (5 bases each). The ends were cut back, 0 bases at V and 6 bases at J, with 24 bases in the middle. Per germline, CDR1 DFQATT and CDR2 SNEGSKA (reference sequence). The CDR3 is 18 residues long. The CDR3 region has the DNA TGCAGTGCTAGAGATTTCAGGGTCGGGGCTGGATTCGTCAATGAGCAGTTCTTC. Translating it yields CSARDFRVGAGFVNEQFF.

This clonotype showed up many times. V usage is TRBV20-1 and J usage is TRBJ1-1; TRBD1 is a possible D gene (5 bases). The CDR3 has 13 residues. The germline V gene has CDR1 DFQATT and CDR2 SNEGSKA (reference sequence). The CDR3 sequence: CSATRGLNTEAFF. The DNA for the CDR3 is TGCAGCGCCACTCGGGGCCTTAACACTGAAGCTTTCTTT.

This clonotype has only a few counts. The chain joins TRBV7-9 to TRBJ2-3, with 7 bases lining up with TRBD1. CDR3 size: 16 residues. After removal of 5 bases from V and 2 bases from J, the junction contained 10 bases not matched to a gene. In germline, CDR1 is SEHNR, CDR2 FQNEAQ (reference sequence). CDR3 sequence reads: CASSQPPGQNTDTQYF. The CDR3 coding sequence is TGTGCCAGCAGCCAACCCCCGGGACAGAACACAGATACGCAGTATTTT.

The chain links TRBV5-1 to TRBJ2-5; TRBD1 aligns across 10 bases. CDR1 is SGHRS, CDR2 YFSETQ, per germline. This CDR3 comprises 14 residues. V lost 3 bases to trimming and J lost 5 bases; unmatched junction nucleotides: 4. The CDR3 loop reads CASSWGTGAETQYF. The DNA for the CDR3 is TGCGCCAGCAGCTGGGGGACAGGGGCTGAGACCCAGTACTTC.

The chain carries TRBV5-1 and TRBJ2-5; D remains ambiguous. Germline loops: CDR1 SGHRS, CDR2 YFSETQ. This CDR3 has 14 amino acids. Trimming shortened V by 0 bases and J by 5 bases, and 11 bases separated the two germline ends. Here the CDR3 DNA reads TGCGCCAGCAGCTTGGAGTCCCCCCGGGAGACCCAGTACTTC. This codes for CASSLESPRETQYF.